The TCR beta chain under discussion was sequenced for a study of a mutant IDH1 vaccine in newly diagnosed glioma. Study details: Vaccines began 4-6 weeks after radiotherapy alone, or with temozolomide cycles. The sex distribution of treated patients was about 62% male and roughly 38% female, with a mean age of around 40 years. Earlier care involved radiotherapy, temozolomide, or both, and the majority received both. Overall study findings and caveats: Altogether, approximately 93% of patients exhibited vaccine-induced immune responses.

Trimming took off 10 bases at V and 7 bases at J, with 22 bases between the two ends. The V gene's germline CDR1 is MNHEY and CDR2 SVGAGI. The CDR3 is 15 amino acids. A word on this clone: No antigen is known for it.

Time point described: week 23, last vaccination. One vaccine dose held 300 ug of mutant IDH1 20-mer peptide and came with topical imiquimod. Assay used: immunoSEQ multiplex PCR; TCRdb lists only in-frame clones, some missing. The sample includes roughly 38,000 clones, around 81% of them seen just once. The sequences come from PBMCs, collected from a glioma patient whose treatment included an IDH1 peptide vaccine. The chain employs TRBV6-5 and TRBJ2-2; D might be TRBD2 (6 bases). The source of this sequence is a woman aged 40-49 years with glioma. Some clones in this sample may be carry-over from other donors' samples. The chain's CDR3 is CATLRGSRQDGELFF. CDR3 sequence (DNA): TGTGCCACCCTCCGGGGGAGTCGGCAGGACGGGGAGCTGTTTTTT.